These 13 T cell receptor beta chains share one sample of origin, sequenced in a study of blood T cell repertoires in COVID-19 (dated by TCRdb to the early 2020s). The library was prepared using the immunoSEQ multiplex PCR assay. TCRdb provides this immuneACCESS table in a form limited to in-frame rearrangements. Some clones are lacking; in checked studies, under half of them reflect an unresolved V gene, and why the rest are absent is not known. The sample profile shows around 60,000 clones; 84% of them were found once. Of the sample, more than 15% is held by the ten largest clones. The source material was peripheral blood. The receptors were sampled from a man aged 60 to 75 with COVID-19, enrolled during active disease.

V is TRBV1 and J is TRBJ1-2; the table's TRBD1 call for D was not verified on the DNA. TRBV1 is a pseudogene segment. The CDR3 is made up of 16 amino acids. The CDR3 is CTSSQEGCRGTYGYTF. CDR3 in DNA: TGCACCAGCAGCCAAGAGGGGTGCAGGGGGACCTATGGCTACACCTTC.

This clone was picked up one time. V and J are TRBV3-1 (or the pseudogene TRBV3-2) and TRBJ2-7; no clear D. Germline V lookup: CDR1 LGHDT, CDR2 YNNKEL (reference sequence). CDR3 size: 15 residues. Between the trimmed V and J ends, which lost 1 base and 1 base, there was a span of 11 bases. The CDR3, as DNA: TGTGCCAGCAGCCAAGTGTCGGTATTATCCTACGAGCAGTACTTC. This gives the protein CASSQVSVLSYEQYF.

V is TRBV7-9 and J is TRBJ2-7, with TRBD1 matching 8 bases. Germline V gene data show CDR1 as SEHNR and CDR2 as FQNEAQ (reference sequence). Losses at the gene ends were 5 bases for V and 1 base for J; bases not matched to a gene: 10. This CDR3 comprises 16 residues. CDR3 nucleotides: TGTGCCAGCAGCCCCACCGGGACAGGTCCTTCCTACGAGCAGTACTTC. Its translation: CASSPTGTGPSYEQYF.

The chain joins TRBV3-1 (or the pseudogene TRBV3-2) to TRBJ2-3, with 12 bases that match TRBD2. With V trimmed by 10 bases and J by 8 bases, 7 bases remained unmatched. CDR3 length equals 13 residues. Germline assignment: CDR1 LGHDT and CDR2 YNNKEL (reference sequence). This chain's CDR3 is CATGLAGPLTQYF. In DNA form, the CDR3 reads TGTGCCACCGGACTAGCGGGGCCCCTTACGCAGTATTTT.

CDR3 nucleotide sequence: TGTGCCAGCAGCGTAAGGGGTTCGGTAACGAACACTGAAGCTTTCTTT. This translates into CASSVRGSVTNTEAFF. The V and J genes are TRBV9 and TRBJ1-1, with a possible D match to TRBD1 (5 bases). Germline V gene sequence: CDR1 SGDLS, CDR2 YYNGEE. The CDR3 contains 16 residues. Trimming removed 1 base from V and 1 base from J, with 14 bases in between.

The chain joins TRBV11-2 to TRBJ2-7; 7 bases match TRBD1. The CDR3 is made up of 16 amino acids. V lost 2 bases, J lost 3 bases, and 10 bases stayed unmatched. The germline V gene has CDR1 SGHAT and CDR2 FQNNGV. CDR3 amino acids: CASSLRIGDSRYEQYF. The DNA for the CDR3 is TGTGCCAGCAGCTTACGGATTGGGGACAGTCGCTACGAGCAGTACTTC. Filled out from reference TRBV11-2 and TRBJ2-7, the complete variable domain reads EAGVAQSPRYKIIEKRQSVAFWCNPISGHATLYWYQQILGQGPKLLIQFQNNGVVDDSQLPKDRFSAERLKGVDSTLKIQPAKLEDSAVYLCASSLRIGDSRYEQYFGPGTRLTVT.

This sequence joins TRBV18 and TRBJ2-3, with TRBD1 matching 8 bases. There are 15 residues in the CDR3. V shed 2 bases and J 2 bases; nucleotides not matched to a gene: 3. Germline CDR1 reads KGHSH; CDR2 reads LQKENI. CDR3 bases: TGTGCCAGCTCACCAAGGACAGGGACCACAGATACGCAGTATTTT. Its translation: CASSPRTGTTDTQYF. Based on the CDR3 plus reference TRBV18 and TRBJ2-3, the full variable domain is NAGVMQNPRHLVRRRGQEARLRCSPMKGHSHVYWYRQLPEEGLKFMVYLQKENIIDESGMPKERFSAEFPKEGPSILRIQQVVRGDSAAYFCASSPRTGTTDTQYFGPGTRLTVL.

The gene calls are TRBV7-3 and TRBJ2-1, with 8 bases fitting TRBD2. Trimming cost V 5 bases and J 10 bases; bases outside gene matches: 4. CDR3 length: 12 amino acids. Per germline, CDR1 SGHTA and CDR2 FQGTGA. The CDR3, as DNA: TGTGCCAGCAGCCCCGGGAGGGGCGAGCAGTTCTTC. The encoded protein is CASSPGRGEQFF. Combining the CDR3 with reference TRBV7-3 and TRBJ2-1 gives the whole variable domain GAGVSQTPSNKVTEKGKYVELRCDPISGHTALYWYRQSLGQGPEFLIYFQGTGAADDSGLPNDRFFAVRPEGSVSTLKIQRTERGDSAVYLCASSPGRGEQFFGPGTRLTVL.

J is TRBJ1-1 and V is TRBV18; D may be TRBD1 (6 bases). V lost 5 bases, J lost 1 base, and 14 bases lay in between. The germline V gene has CDR1 KGHSH and CDR2 LQKENI. This CDR3 has 15 residues. DNA of the CDR3: TGTGCCAGCTCAGCCGGACAGAAAGAGAACACTGAAGCTTTCTTT. It is translated as CASSAGQKENTEAFF.

The V call is TRBV6-6, the J call TRBJ1-5; no definite D call. The CDR3 has 14 amino acids. In germline, CDR1 is MNHNY, CDR2 SVGAGI (reference sequence). Deletions cut 5 bases from V and 3 bases from J, with 11 bases between. The CDR3 is CASSPRRDNQPQHF. CDR3 coding DNA: TGTGCCAGCAGTCCCCGGCGGGACAATCAGCCCCAGCATTTT.

J is TRBJ1-6 and V is TRBV18; 7 bases are a match to TRBD1. V shed 6 bases, J shed 9 bases, and the junction held 8 bases outside the gene matches. The germline V gene encodes CDR1 KGHSH and CDR2 LQKENI. This CDR3 has 14 residues. This CDR3 reads CASSQDRVRSPLHF. CDR3 sequence (DNA): TGTGCCAGCTCTCAAGACAGGGTCCGTTCACCCCTCCACTTT.

The rearrangement joins TRBV7-9 to TRBJ1-5, with TRBD1 identical over 7 bases. CDR1 SEHNR and CDR2 FQNEAQ come from the germline V gene (reference sequence). The CDR3 contains 15 residues. J was trimmed by 4 bases and V by 3 bases; bases with no gene match: 6. The CDR3: CASSFDRVPNQPQHF. In nucleotides, the CDR3 is TGTGCCAGCAGCTTCGACAGGGTCCCAAATCAGCCCCAGCATTTT.

The CDR3 sequence is CASSFPGGRTNSNQPQHF. The CDR3, as DNA: TGTGCCAGCAGTTTCCCAGGGGGACGGACAAATAGCAATCAGCCCCAGCATTTT. The chain has TRBV28 and TRBJ1-5, with 7 bases fitting TRBD1. Trimming removed 3 bases from V and 0 bases from J; junction bases left unmatched: 11. Germline-derived CDR1 and CDR2 are MDHEN and SYDVKM. CDR3 length equals 18 residues. Drawing the rest from reference TRBV28 and TRBJ1-5, the complete variable domain is DVKVTQSSRYLVKRTGEKVFLECVQDMDHENMFWYRQDPGLGLRLIYFSYDVKMKEKGDIPEGYSVSREKKERFSLILESASTNQTSMYLCASSFPGGRTNSNQPQHFGDGTRLSIL.